These 25 T cell receptor beta chains share one sample of origin, sequenced in a study of shared clonotypes between healthy human individuals. TCRdb's table, derived via immunoSEQ multiplex PCR, lists solely in-frame clones and lacks some. The profile shows some 2,100,000 clones, 90% to 96% of them singletons. The sequenced material came from naive CD4+ T cells sorted from blood. Sample subset: CD45RA+ positively selected. Every receptor here comes from a young man in good health.

This chain links TRBV19 with TRBJ2-7, with a possible D match to TRBD2 (5 bases). V was shortened by 5 bases and J by 3 bases, with 17 bases between the two germline ends. The CDR3 sequence is 15 residues long. The germline CDR1 and CDR2 sequences are LNHDA and SQIVND (reference sequence). CDR3: CASSPLGGFGYEQYF. The CDR3 nucleotides read TGTGCCAGTAGTCCCCTAGGCGGGTTTGGCTACGAGCAGTACTTC.

This clone came up once. The CDR3 protein is CASSRSSGSPTTGELFF. The CDR3 nucleotides are TGTGCCAGCAGTCGGTCTAGCGGGTCACCCACTACCGGGGAGCTGTTTTTT. The rearrangement uses TRBV5-5 and TRBJ2-2, with 8 bases that match TRBD2. The CDR3 contains 17 residues. The V gene end was trimmed by 5 bases and the J gene end by 5 bases; junction bases not matched to a gene: 14. The V gene's germline CDR1 is SGHKS and CDR2 YYEKEE (reference sequence).

The chain uses TRBV7-9 and TRBJ2-5; 10 positions match TRBD1. The CDR3 totals 19 residues. The germline V gene encodes CDR1 SEHNR and CDR2 FQNEAQ (reference sequence). V shed 5 bases and J 1 base; nucleotides not matched to a gene: 16. The CDR3 coding sequence is TGTGCCAGCAGCCTGCCTGGGACAGGGGTGTTTATGGGCCAAGAGACCCAGTACTTC. It encodes CASSLPGTGVFMGQETQYF. Combining the CDR3 with reference TRBV7-9 and TRBJ2-5 gives the whole variable domain DTGVSQNPRHKITKRGQNVTFRCDPISEHNRLYWYRQTLGQGPEFLTYFQNEAQLEKSRLLSDRFSAERPKGSFSTLEIQRTEQGDSAMYLCASSLPGTGVFMGQETQYFGPGTRLLVL.

The chain has TRBV10-3 and TRBJ1-1; TRBD1 aligns across 11 bases. Per the germline V gene, CDR1 is ENHRY and CDR2 is SYGVKD. V trimming: 2 bases; J trimming: 2 bases; junction bases outside the gene matches: 19. There are 21 residues in the CDR3. The CDR3 loop is CAISEIFTRPGQGVPNTEAFF. CDR3 DNA sequence: TGTGCCATCAGTGAGATTTTCACTCGGCCGGGACAGGGGGTTCCCAACACTGAAGCTTTCTTT.

This rearrangement joins TRBV18 to TRBJ1-3; D might be TRBD1 (5 bases). The CDR3 spans 16 residues. Per germline, CDR1 KGHSH and CDR2 LQKENI. Trimming took 3 bases from V and 2 from J, leaving 14 bases between them. CDR3 protein: CASSPQDKGTGNTIYF. As DNA, the CDR3 is TGTGCCAGCTCACCTCAGGACAAGGGCACTGGAAACACCATATATTTT. Together with reference TRBV18 and TRBJ1-3, the CDR3 gives the full variable domain: NAGVMQNPRHLVRRRGQEARLRCSPMKGHSHVYWYRQLPEEGLKFMVYLQKENIIDESGMPKERFSAEFPKEGPSILRIQQVVRGDSAAYFCASSPQDKGTGNTIYFGEGSWLTVV.

The V gene is TRBV18, the J gene TRBJ1-3; 9 positions agree with TRBD1. Looked up from germline, CDR1 is KGHSH and CDR2 is LQKENI. V was pared by 6 bases and J by 3 bases, with 12 bases of the junction left unmatched. CDR3 size: 17 residues. The CDR3 DNA reads TGTGCCAGCTCTCCTGGAGGAACAGGGGGCCTTGGAAACACCATATATTTT. Amino acids: CASSPGGTGGLGNTIYF.

The CDR3 bases are TGTGCCAGCAGCCAAGGATGGGGGGAGACCCAGTACTTC. This gives the protein CASSQGWGETQYF. The rearrangement uses TRBV6-6 and TRBJ2-5; the D call may be TRBD1 or TRBD2 (5 bases each). This CDR3 region has 13 residues. Trimming removed 6 bases from V and 5 bases from J, with 13 bases in between. Germline values: CDR1 MNHNY, CDR2 SVGAGI (reference sequence).

The chain combines TRBV10-3 with TRBJ2-7; 9 nucleotides match TRBD1. Germline-derived CDR1 and CDR2 are ENHRY and SYGVKD. The CDR3 consists of 15 residues. Germline trimming cut 4 bases from V and 0 bases from J; bases unmatched to any gene: 4. The CDR3 loop reads CAISGGDRVSYEQYF. CDR3 nucleotides: TGTGCCATCAGTGGAGGGGACAGGGTCTCCTACGAGCAGTACTTC.

This clone showed up just once. This chain uses TRBV6-5 with TRBJ2-7; 9 nucleotides match TRBD2. The V and J ends lost 4 bases and 6 bases, in that order; junction bases with no gene match: 7. This CDR3 has 14 residues. From germline, CDR1 is MNHEY and CDR2 SVGAGI. The DNA of the CDR3 is TGTGCCAGCAGTTCTCCGGGACTAGCACCCGAGCAGTACTTC. Translating it yields CASSSPGLAPEQYF.

V usage is TRBV6-1 and J usage is TRBJ1-1; D possibly corresponds to TRBD1 (5 bases). Germline V gives CDR1 MNHNS, CDR2 SASEGT. The CDR3 covers 14 residues. Trimming cost V 2 bases and J 3 bases, with 10 bases left between them. The CDR3 sequence is CASSEIRGYTEAFF. The CDR3 region has the DNA TGTGCCAGCAGTGAAATTAGGGGATACACTGAAGCTTTCTTT.

The chain is built from TRBV18 and TRBJ2-7, with D tentatively TRBD1 (6 bases). The V end lost 1 base, the J end lost 7 bases, and 17 bases lay between the germline ends. The CDR3 has 15 residues. The V gene's germline CDR1 is KGHSH and CDR2 LQKENI. CDR3 nucleotide sequence: TGTGCCAGCTCACCACAGGGAACAGGGATTTGGGAGCAGTACTTC. It yields the protein CASSPQGTGIWEQYF. Using reference TRBV18 and TRBJ2-7 for the parts outside the CDR3, the full variable domain is NAGVMQNPRHLVRRRGQEARLRCSPMKGHSHVYWYRQLPEEGLKFMVYLQKENIIDESGMPKERFSAEFPKEGPSILRIQQVVRGDSAAYFCASSPQGTGIWEQYFGPGTRLTVT.

The sample holds one count of this clone. J is TRBJ2-4 and V is TRBV5-1; 7 bases align to TRBD1. The germline V gene encodes CDR1 SGHRS and CDR2 YFSETQ. The ends lost 4 bases at V and 7 bases at J; junction bases unmatched: 8. This CDR3 is built from 14 residues. CDR3 residues: CASSVQGLGNIQYF. CDR3 DNA sequence: TGCGCCAGCAGCGTACAGGGGCTAGGGAACATTCAGTACTTC.

This chain uses TRBV30 with TRBJ1-1; possibly TRBD1 for D (6 bases). With 0 bases removed from V and 3 bases from J, the gap between germline ends came to 11 bases. The CDR3 is made up of 14 amino acids. Per germline, CDR1 GTSNPN and CDR2 SVGIG (reference sequence). DNA for the CDR3: TGTGCCTGGAGTGTACTACAGGGACACACTGAAGCTTTCTTT. Residues: CAWSVLQGHTEAFF. Drawing the rest from reference TRBV30 and TRBJ1-1, the complete variable domain is SQTIHQWPATLVQPVGSPLSLECTVEGTSNPNLYWYRQAAGRGLQLLFYSVGIGQISSEVPQNLSASRPQDRQFILSSKKLLLSDSGFYLCAWSVLQGHTEAFFGQGTRLTVV.

The chain is built from TRBV18 and TRBJ2-3; D is uncertain. V lost 5 bases, J lost 2 bases, and 14 bases lay in between. Germline CDR1 reads KGHSH; CDR2 reads LQKENI. The CDR3 extends over 15 amino acids. The CDR3 region has the DNA TGTGCCAGCTCATCCCTCAGCGCCGACACAGATACGCAGTATTTT. This codes for CASSSLSADTDTQYF.

The CDR3 region has the DNA TGTGCCATCAGTGAGCCCGGGACGGAGCACCCTGGCAATGAGCAGTTCTTC. Translated: CAISEPGTEHPGNEQFF. The chain couples TRBV10-3 to TRBJ2-1; D tentatively reads TRBD1 or TRBD2 (5 bases each). Between the trimmed V and J ends, which lost 2 bases and 6 bases, there was a span of 20 bases. Germline CDR1 is ENHRY and CDR2 is SYGVKD. The CDR3 contains 17 residues.

DNA of the CDR3: TGCGCCAGCAGCTCCTCCGGGACTAAATCCTACAATGAGCAGTTCTTC. Its translation: CASSSSGTKSYNEQFF. The chain combines TRBV5-1 with TRBJ2-1; 7 bases fit TRBD2. Germline loops: CDR1 SGHRS, CDR2 YFSETQ. The V and J ends lost 3 bases and 1 base, in that order; junction bases with no gene match: 7. The length of the CDR3 is 16 residues.

This chain links TRBV29-1 with TRBJ2-3, with TRBD1 as a possible D gene (5 bases). The V and J ends lost 2 bases and 0 bases respectively, with 6 bases between them. CDR3 length equals 13 residues. Germline V gives CDR1 SQVTM, CDR2 ANQGSEA. In DNA, the CDR3 is TGCAGCGTTGAAAAGGGGAGCACAGATACGCAGTATTTT. Translating gives CSVEKGSTDTQYF.

This chain uses TRBV6-6 with TRBJ1-4; no reliable D call. V lost 8 bases to trimming and J lost 4 bases, with 14 bases between them. CDR3 length equals 14 residues. Germline CDR1 and CDR2: MNHNY and SVGAGI (reference sequence). The CDR3 loop is CASSKGQDNEKLFF. CDR3 nucleotides: TGTGCCAGCTCAAAGGGTCAGGATAATGAAAAACTGTTTTTT.

The chain has TRBV7-2 and TRBJ1-2; D gene uncertain. Trimming left V 2 bases short and J 5 bases short, with 15 bases between. The CDR3 is 15 residues long. Germline-derived CDR1 and CDR2 are SGHTA and FQGNSA. CDR3 nucleotide sequence: TGTGCCAGCAGCTTACTGGCCGCCACGGGGTATGGCTACACCTTC. Residues: CASSLLAATGYGYTF. Looking up the rest from reference TRBV7-2 and TRBJ1-2 gives the full variable domain: GAGVSQSPSNKVTEKGKDVELRCDPISGHTALYWYRQSLGQGLEFLIYFQGNSAPDKSGLPSDRFSAERTGGSVSTLTIQRTQQEDSAVYLCASSLLAATGYGYTFGSGTRLTVV.

The chain joins TRBV7-9 to TRBJ1-1; TRBD1 might be the D (5 bases). Trimming stripped 4 bases from V and 5 bases from J, with 17 bases between. Looked up from germline, CDR1 is SEHNR and CDR2 is FQNEAQ (reference sequence). The CDR3 spans 15 residues. CDR3 bases: TGTGCCAGCAGCTCGACAGACCCTCGTCGGACTGAAGCTTTCTTT. Protein: CASSSTDPRRTEAFF. The full variable domain, in which reference TRBV7-9 and TRBJ1-1 provide the parts outside the CDR3, is DTGVSQNPRHKITKRGQNVTFRCDPISEHNRLYWYRQTLGQGPEFLTYFQNEAQLEKSRLLSDRFSAERPKGSFSTLEIQRTEQGDSAMYLCASSSTDPRRTEAFFGQGTRLTVV.

This clone has only one observation. The V and J genes are TRBV10-3 and TRBJ2-5, with TRBD2 identical over 8 bases. From germline, CDR1 is ENHRY and CDR2 SYGVKD. The CDR3 is 15 amino acids. With V trimmed by 0 bases and J by 3 bases, 3 bases remained unmatched. This chain's CDR3 is CAISESGLDKETQYF. The CDR3 bases are TGTGCCATCAGTGAGTCGGGACTAGACAAAGAGACCCAGTACTTC.

The chain is built from TRBV15 and TRBJ1-3; D possibly corresponds to TRBD1 (6 bases). CDR1 is LNHNV and CDR2 is YYDKDF in the germline V gene (reference sequence). Trimming cost V 5 bases and J 1 base, with 18 bases left between them. This CDR3 has 17 amino acids. The CDR3 DNA reads as TGTGCCACCAGCTGGGATCTACAGGGATTATCTGGAAACACCATATATTTT. Protein product: CATSWDLQGLSGNTIYF.

The chain links TRBV28 to TRBJ1-1; D gene ambiguous. V gave up 7 bases and J gave up 11 bases, with 17 bases separating them. CDR3 size: 12 residues. Germline lookup yields CDR1 MDHEN and CDR2 SYDVKM. The CDR3 sequence: CASTPVGFGAFF. The CDR3 DNA follows: TGTGCCAGCACCCCCGTGGGATTTGGGGCTTTCTTT.

To note about this clone: Different DNA sequences within this sample yield the same CDR3. The J gene is TRBJ2-7, the V gene TRBV9; TRBD2 aligns across 9 bases. The V and J ends lost 2 bases and 2 bases, in that order; junction bases with no gene match: 5. The CDR3 spans 15 residues. CDR1 SGDLS and CDR2 YYNGEE come from the germline V gene. In DNA form, the CDR3 reads TGTGCCAGCAGCGTGGAGACTAGCGGACCCTACGAGCAGTACTTC. This encodes CASSVETSGPYEQYF.

The chain is built from TRBV11-3 and TRBJ2-3; 10 bases are a match to TRBD2. Germline V gives CDR1 SGHNT, CDR2 YENEEA. V trimming: 5 bases; J trimming: 4 bases; junction bases outside the gene matches: 9. The CDR3 extends over 16 amino acids. CDR3 region: CASSPRASGGSDTQYF. CDR3 nucleotides: TGTGCCAGCAGCCCCCGGGCTAGCGGGGGCTCAGATACGCAGTATTTT.